This entry lists 5 T cell receptor beta chains sequenced from one sample in a study of blood T cell repertoires in COVID-19. Repertoires were generated with immunoSEQ multiplex PCR, while TCRdb's copy carries only in-frame clones and drops some. Among approximately 70,000 clones listed, around 85% were seen once. Sequencing was done on a sample of peripheral blood. Receptors were obtained from a woman older than 75 with active or convalescent COVID-19.

This chain joins TRBV10-3 and TRBJ1-1; tentatively, D is TRBD1 (5 bases). CDR3 size: 15 residues. Germline CDR1 and CDR2: ENHRY and SYGVKD. V was trimmed by 0 bases and J by 8 bases, leaving 16 bases between them. The CDR3 spells CAISESGGRRAEAFF. In DNA form, the CDR3 reads TGTGCCATCAGTGAGTCTGGGGGGAGGCGCGCAGAAGCTTTCTTT.

Concerning this clone: The same CDR3 arises from other DNA sequences in this sample as well. J is TRBJ1-1 and V is TRBV30; unclear D gene. V lost 4 bases, J lost 1 base, and 10 bases lay in between. The CDR3 has 13 amino acids. Germline assignment: CDR1 GTSNPN and CDR2 SVGIG (reference sequence). CDR3 region: CAWKLGPNTEAFF. The CDR3 DNA is TGTGCCTGGAAACTAGGCCCGAACACTGAAGCTTTCTTT.

The chain joins TRBV18 to TRBJ2-7, with TRBD1 matching over 11 bases. CDR3 size: 14 residues. The ends lost 2 bases at V and 4 bases at J; junction bases unmatched: 1. CDR1 and CDR2 (germline): KGHSH, LQKENI. CDR3 sequence: CASSPGQGAYEQYF. CDR3 bases: TGTGCCAGCTCACCAGGACAGGGGGCTTACGAGCAGTACTTC.

V gene TRBV9 combines with J gene TRBJ1-4; 10 bases map to TRBD1. Germline assignment: CDR1 SGDLS and CDR2 YYNGEE. V lost 4 bases to trimming and J lost 3 bases; unmatched junction nucleotides: 6. This CDR3 has 16 residues. This CDR3 reads CASSPRQGAANEKLFF. The CDR3 coding sequence is TGTGCCAGCAGCCCCCGACAGGGGGCCGCTAATGAAAAACTGTTTTTT.

V usage is TRBV10-3 and J usage is TRBJ1-6; D gene uncertain. V lost 6 bases, J lost 5 bases, and 11 bases lay in between. The CDR3 spans 14 residues. Germline loops: CDR1 ENHRY, CDR2 SYGVKD. CDR3 amino acids: CAIRGESHNSPLHF. Here the CDR3 DNA reads TGTGCCATCAGGGGAGAGAGCCATAATTCACCCCTCCACTTT.